This TCR beta chain was captured by sequencing in a study of T cell repertoires in aging, cancer and after chemotherapy (dated by TCRdb to between 2019 and 2020). For context, the study as a whole: Six donor age groups were covered, ranging from 30 or younger up to 70 or older, and each group contained at least three individuals. Healthy donor control TCR repertoires were recorded over several months to years and showed clear clonal overlap across re-sampling. The full dataset contained several million TCR reads. To look at immunoaging and at how T cells reconstitute after chemotherapy, the study profiled TCR beta repertoires in peripheral blood from both healthy donors and cancer patients. The cohort comprised 218 cancer patients, some 90 with hematological and around 120 with solid cancers, plus 95 healthy donors as a reference group. What the work shows at the level of the full study, not this receptor alone: The authors noted that the repertoire data do not allow conclusions about immunological memory after chemotherapy. In healthy donors, the drop in TCR diversity with age came mainly from a loss of richness, whereas in cancer patients a loss of evenness also played a part. Compared with age-matched healthy donors, untreated patients with either hematological or solid cancers had significantly lower TCR diversity in the blood along with higher clonality. An increase in median generation probability over the chemotherapy interval was observed in both cancer cohorts, suggesting that the repertoire was reconstituted through rebound thymic output.

Its CDR3 holds 13 amino acids, cysteine through phenylalanine. Only CDR3 DNA is held: 39 bases, read in frame from base 1. CDR1 and CDR2 (SGHKS, YYEKEE) derive from the germline V gene (reference sequence). TCR beta rearrangements were amplified from genomic DNA extracted from peripheral blood rather than from sorted cells or RNA. For this clonotype: No cognate antigen has been identified for it. Relative to the germline gene, one junction end is altered; a read error may explain this.

Multiplex touch-down PCR with a mixed TRB-A/B primer pool was used to amplify rearranged TRB sequences covering the V, D and J segments. Two consecutive PCR reactions with Phusion HS II polymerase added Illumina adapters and sample indices to the amplicons. The amplicons were purified from gel with the NucleoSpin Gel and PCR Clean-up kit and then assessed with Qubit and an Agilent 2100 Bioanalyzer. Libraries were sequenced on an Illumina MiSeq using 600-cycle, single-indexed, paired-end runs. The paper's data handling went like this. MiXCR versions 2.12 and 3.0.5 were used to process the TRB sequences. Each unique CDR3 nucleotide sequence was treated as one clone, and only productive sequences with two or more reads were kept. Shannon diversity, evenness, clonality (one minus evenness), and alpha-parameterized diversity profiles from alpha 0 to 5 were included as repertoire metrics. The IGoR algorithm was used to compute generation probabilities of clones in paired pre- and post-chemotherapy samples. Clones were called with MiXCR by TCRdb after fastp trimmed the public reads at Q25, and only in-frame beta chains were retained. Records with the same CDR3 protein are collapsed into one entry carrying the most frequent genes and DNA. The V and J calls were not made by the authors but by TCRdb's processing. The sample records a few thousand distinct CDR3 sequences, 20% to 30% of which are singletons. Of the sample, roughly 7.4% is held by the ten largest clones.

The sequenced sample consisted of blood. The chain joins TRBV5-5 to TRBJ2-1; a confident D gene designation cannot be given. The clonotype was recovered from a human donor in good health. In nucleotide form, the sequence is TGCGCCAGCGCCTTGGTAGCTTTAAATGAGCAGTTCTTC. Its product reads: CASALVALNEQFF.